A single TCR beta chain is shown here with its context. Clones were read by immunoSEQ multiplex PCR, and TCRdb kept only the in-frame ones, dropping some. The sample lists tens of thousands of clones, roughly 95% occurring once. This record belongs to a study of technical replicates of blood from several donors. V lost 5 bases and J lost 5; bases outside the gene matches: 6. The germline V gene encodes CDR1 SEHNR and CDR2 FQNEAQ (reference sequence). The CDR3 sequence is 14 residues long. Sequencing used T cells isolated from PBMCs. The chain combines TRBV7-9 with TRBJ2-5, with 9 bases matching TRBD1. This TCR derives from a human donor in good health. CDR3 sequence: CASSPGQGLETQYF. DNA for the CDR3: TGTGCCAGCAGCCCGGGACAGGGTCTGGAGACCCAGTACTTC.